This TCR beta chain emerged from a study of control samples from healthy donors and cancer patients. Only in-frame clones appear in the TCRdb table, and some are missing; sequencing was by immunoSEQ multiplex PCR. There are 45,000 to 55,000 clones in the sample; 93% occur only once, and around 20% lies in the top ten. Germline lookup yields CDR1 MDHEN and CDR2 SYDVKM. Deletions cut 5 bases from V and 15 bases from J, with 20 bases between. CDR3 length equals 13 residues. This sequence originates from a woman aged 45-65 years with head and neck cancer. This chain uses TRBV28 with TRBJ2-1; TRBD1 might be the D (6 bases). Sequenced sample: PBMCs. Here the CDR3 reads CASSNQRRGGRFF. CDR3 in DNA: TGTGCCAGCAGTAACCAGCGGAGAGGGGGTCGGTTCTTC.